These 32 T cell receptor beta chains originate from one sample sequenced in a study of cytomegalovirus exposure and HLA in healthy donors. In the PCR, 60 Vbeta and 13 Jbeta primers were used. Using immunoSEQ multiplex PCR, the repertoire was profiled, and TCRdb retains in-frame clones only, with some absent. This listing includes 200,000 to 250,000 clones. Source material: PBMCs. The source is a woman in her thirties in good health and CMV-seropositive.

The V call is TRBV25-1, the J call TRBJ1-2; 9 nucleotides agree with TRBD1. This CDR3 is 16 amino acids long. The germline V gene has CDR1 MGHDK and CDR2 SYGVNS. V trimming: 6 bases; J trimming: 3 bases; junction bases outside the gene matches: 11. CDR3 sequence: CASSTGGTKYHYGYTF. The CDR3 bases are TGTGCCAGCAGCACAGGGGGCACGAAATACCACTATGGCTACACCTTC.

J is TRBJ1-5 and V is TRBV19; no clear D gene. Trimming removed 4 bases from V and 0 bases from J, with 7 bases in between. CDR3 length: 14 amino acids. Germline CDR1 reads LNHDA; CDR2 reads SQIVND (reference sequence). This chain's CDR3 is CASSKHISNQPQHF. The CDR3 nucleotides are TGTGCCAGTAGTAAACATATTAGCAATCAGCCCCAGCATTTT.

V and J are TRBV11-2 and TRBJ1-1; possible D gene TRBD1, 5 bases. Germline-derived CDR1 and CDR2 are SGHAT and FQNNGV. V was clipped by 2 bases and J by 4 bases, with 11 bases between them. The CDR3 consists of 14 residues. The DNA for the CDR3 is TGTGCCAGCAGCTTACAGGGTTCGGTCACTGAAGCTTTCTTT. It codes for CASSLQGSVTEAFF.

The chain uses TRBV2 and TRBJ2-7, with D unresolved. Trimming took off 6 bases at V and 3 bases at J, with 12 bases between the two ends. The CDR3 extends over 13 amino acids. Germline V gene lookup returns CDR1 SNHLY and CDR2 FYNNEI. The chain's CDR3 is CASSRGYLYEQYF. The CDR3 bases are TGTGCCAGCAGCAGAGGCTACCTCTACGAGCAGTACTTC.

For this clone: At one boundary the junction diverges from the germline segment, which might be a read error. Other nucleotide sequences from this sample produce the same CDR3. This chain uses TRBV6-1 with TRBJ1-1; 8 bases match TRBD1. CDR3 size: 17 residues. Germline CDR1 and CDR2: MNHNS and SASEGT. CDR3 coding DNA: TGTGCCAGCAGTGAAGGGACAGGGTATTTCATGAACACCGAAGCTTTCTTT. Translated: CASSEGTGYFMNTEAFF.

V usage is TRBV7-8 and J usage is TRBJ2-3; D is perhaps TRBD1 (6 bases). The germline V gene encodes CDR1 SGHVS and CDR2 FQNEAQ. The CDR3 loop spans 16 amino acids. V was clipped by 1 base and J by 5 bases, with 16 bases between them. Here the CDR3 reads CASSLVLAGAGDTQYF. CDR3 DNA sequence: TGTGCCAGCAGCTTAGTTCTGGCAGGGGCGGGAGATACGCAGTATTTT.

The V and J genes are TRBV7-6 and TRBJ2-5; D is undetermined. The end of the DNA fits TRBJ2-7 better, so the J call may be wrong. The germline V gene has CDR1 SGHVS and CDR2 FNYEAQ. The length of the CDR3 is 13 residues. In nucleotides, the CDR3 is TGTGCCAGCAGCTTAGAGGCGGAGTACGAGCAGTACTTC. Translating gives CASSLEAEYEQYF.

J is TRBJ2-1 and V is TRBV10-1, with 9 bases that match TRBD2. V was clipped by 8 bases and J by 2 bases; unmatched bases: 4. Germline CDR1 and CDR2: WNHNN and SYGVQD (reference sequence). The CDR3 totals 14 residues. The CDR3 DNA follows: TGCGCCAGCGGTAGCGGGAGCCCCTACAATGAGCAGTTCTTC. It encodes CASGSGSPYNEQFF.

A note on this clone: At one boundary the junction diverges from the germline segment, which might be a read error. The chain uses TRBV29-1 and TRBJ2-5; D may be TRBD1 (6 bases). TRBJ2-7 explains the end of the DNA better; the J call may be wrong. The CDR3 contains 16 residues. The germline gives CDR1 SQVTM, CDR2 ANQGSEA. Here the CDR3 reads CSVELQGWYQSCEQYF. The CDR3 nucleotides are TGCAGCGTTGAGTTACAGGGTTGGTATCAATCCTGCGAGCAGTACTTC.

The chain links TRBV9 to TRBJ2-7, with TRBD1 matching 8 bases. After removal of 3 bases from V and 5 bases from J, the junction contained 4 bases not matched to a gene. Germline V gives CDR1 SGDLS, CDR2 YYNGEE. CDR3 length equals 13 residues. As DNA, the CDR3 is TGTGCCAGCAGCGCCGGACAGGGAAACGAGCAGTACTTC. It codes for CASSAGQGNEQYF.

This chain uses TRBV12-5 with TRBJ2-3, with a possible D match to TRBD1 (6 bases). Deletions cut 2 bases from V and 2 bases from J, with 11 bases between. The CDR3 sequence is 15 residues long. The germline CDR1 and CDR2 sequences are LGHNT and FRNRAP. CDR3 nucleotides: TGTGCTAGTGGTTTGCAGGGGTCGATCACAGATACGCAGTATTTT. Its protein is CASGLQGSITDTQYF.

CDR3 DNA sequence: TGTGCCAGCAGCCAAGTGGGGACAGCTGCAGATACGCAGTATTTT. It translates to CASSQVGTAADTQYF. This chain links TRBV4-2 with TRBJ2-3, with 7 bases matching TRBD1. This CDR3 is built from 15 residues. V was clipped by 1 base and J by 4 bases; unmatched bases: 5. Per germline, CDR1 LGHNA and CDR2 YNFKEQ.

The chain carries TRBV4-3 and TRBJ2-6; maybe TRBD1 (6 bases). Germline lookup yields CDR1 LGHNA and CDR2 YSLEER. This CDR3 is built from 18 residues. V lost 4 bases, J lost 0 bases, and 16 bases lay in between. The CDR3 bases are TGCGCCAGCAGCCCGTCGGGTATAGGGGGCTCTGGGGCCAACGTCCTGACTTTC. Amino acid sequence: CASSPSGIGGSGANVLTF.

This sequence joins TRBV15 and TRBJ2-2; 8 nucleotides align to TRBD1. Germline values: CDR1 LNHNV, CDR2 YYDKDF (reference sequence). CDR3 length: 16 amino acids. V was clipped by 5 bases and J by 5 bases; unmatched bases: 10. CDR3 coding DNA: TGTGCCACCAGCCTTCGGACAGGGACCATAACCGGGGAGCTGTTTTTT. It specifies CATSLRTGTITGELFF.

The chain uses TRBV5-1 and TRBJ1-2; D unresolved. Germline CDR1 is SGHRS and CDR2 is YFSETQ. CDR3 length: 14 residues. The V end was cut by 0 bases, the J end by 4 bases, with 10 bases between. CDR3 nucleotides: TGCGCCAGCAGCTTGGGGGCGGGCAGCTATGGCTACACCTTC. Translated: CASSLGAGSYGYTF.

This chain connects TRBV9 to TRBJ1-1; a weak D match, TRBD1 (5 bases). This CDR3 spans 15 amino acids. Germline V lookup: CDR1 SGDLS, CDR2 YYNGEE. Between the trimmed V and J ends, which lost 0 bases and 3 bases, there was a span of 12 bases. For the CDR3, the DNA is TGTGCCAGCAGCGTAGGAGGGAGGGGAGACACTGAAGCTTTCTTT. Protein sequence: CASSVGGRGDTEAFF.

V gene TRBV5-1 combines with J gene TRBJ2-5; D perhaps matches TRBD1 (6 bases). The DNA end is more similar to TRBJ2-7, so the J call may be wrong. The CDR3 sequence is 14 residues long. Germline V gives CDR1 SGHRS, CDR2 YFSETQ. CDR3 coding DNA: TGCGCCAGCAGCTTGGGACGGACAGTCGCCGAGCAGTACTTC. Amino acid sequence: CASSLGRTVAEQYF.

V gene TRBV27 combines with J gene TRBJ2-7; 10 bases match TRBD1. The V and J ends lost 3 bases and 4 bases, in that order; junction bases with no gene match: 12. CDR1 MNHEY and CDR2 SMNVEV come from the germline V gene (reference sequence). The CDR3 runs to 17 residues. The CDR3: CASSFGFGRDRGYEQYF. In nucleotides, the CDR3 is TGTGCCAGCAGTTTTGGTTTTGGCCGGGACAGGGGTTACGAGCAGTACTTC.

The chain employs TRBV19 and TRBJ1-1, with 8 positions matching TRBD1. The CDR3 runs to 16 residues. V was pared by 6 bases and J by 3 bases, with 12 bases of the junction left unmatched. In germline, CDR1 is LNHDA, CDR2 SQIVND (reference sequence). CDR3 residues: CASSSKDRGYHTEAFF. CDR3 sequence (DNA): TGTGCCAGTAGCTCTAAAGACAGGGGTTACCACACTGAAGCTTTCTTT.

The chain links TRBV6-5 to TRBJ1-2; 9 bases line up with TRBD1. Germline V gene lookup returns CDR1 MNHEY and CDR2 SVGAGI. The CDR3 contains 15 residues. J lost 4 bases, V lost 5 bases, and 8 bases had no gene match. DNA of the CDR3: TGTGCCAGCAGTCGCCGGGACAGGGAAGGCTATGGCTACACCTTC. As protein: CASSRRDREGYGYTF.

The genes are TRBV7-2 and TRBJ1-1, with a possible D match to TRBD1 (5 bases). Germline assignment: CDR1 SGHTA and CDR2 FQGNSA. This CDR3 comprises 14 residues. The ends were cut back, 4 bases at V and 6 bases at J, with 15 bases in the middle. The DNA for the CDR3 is TGTGCCAGCAGCTGGGGAGGGGATAGAGCTGAAGCTTTCTTT. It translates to CASSWGGDRAEAFF. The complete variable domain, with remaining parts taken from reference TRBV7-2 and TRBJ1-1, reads GAGVSQSPSNKVTEKGKDVELRCDPISGHTALYWYRQSLGQGLEFLIYFQGNSAPDKSGLPSDRFSAERTGGSVSTLTIQRTQQEDSAVYLCASSWGGDRAEAFFGQGTRLTVV.

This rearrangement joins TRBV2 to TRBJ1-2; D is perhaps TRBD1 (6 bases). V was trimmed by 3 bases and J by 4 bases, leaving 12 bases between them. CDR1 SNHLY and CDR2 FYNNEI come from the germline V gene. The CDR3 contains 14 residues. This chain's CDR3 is CASSDGGARYGYTF. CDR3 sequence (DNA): TGTGCCAGCAGTGATGGGGGGGCGCGCTATGGCTACACCTTC.

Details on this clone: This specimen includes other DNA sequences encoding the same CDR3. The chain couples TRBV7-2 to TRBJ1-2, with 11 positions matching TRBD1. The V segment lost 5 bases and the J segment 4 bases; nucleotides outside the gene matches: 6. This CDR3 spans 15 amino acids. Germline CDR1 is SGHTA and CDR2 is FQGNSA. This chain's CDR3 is CASSLPGQGVYGYTF. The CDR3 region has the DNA TGTGCCAGCAGCCTCCCGGGACAGGGGGTCTATGGCTACACCTTC.

This CDR3 is CASSLTSGRASYEQYF. The CDR3 DNA reads as TGCGCCAGCAGCTTAACTAGCGGGAGGGCCTCCTACGAGCAGTACTTC. The genes are TRBV5-1 and TRBJ2-5; 13 bases align to TRBD2. The end of the DNA fits TRBJ2-7 better, so the J call may be wrong. The germline V gene has CDR1 SGHRS and CDR2 YFSETQ. CDR3 length: 16 residues.

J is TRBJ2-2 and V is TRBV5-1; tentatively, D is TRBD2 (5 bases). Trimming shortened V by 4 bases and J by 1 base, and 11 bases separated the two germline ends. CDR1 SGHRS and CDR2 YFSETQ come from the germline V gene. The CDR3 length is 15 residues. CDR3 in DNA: TGCGCCAGCAGCCCCGCCCGGGGGAACACCGGGGAGCTGTTTTTT. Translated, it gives CASSPARGNTGELFF.

As DNA, the CDR3 is TGTGCCAGCGGCTCCCGGAGGGGCGAGACCCAGTACTTC. It encodes CASGSRRGETQYF. The V and J genes are TRBV11-3 and TRBJ2-5; D may be TRBD2 (6 bases). V was trimmed by 8 bases and J by 5 bases, leaving 15 bases between them. Per germline, CDR1 SGHNT and CDR2 YENEEA. The CDR3 is 13 amino acids.

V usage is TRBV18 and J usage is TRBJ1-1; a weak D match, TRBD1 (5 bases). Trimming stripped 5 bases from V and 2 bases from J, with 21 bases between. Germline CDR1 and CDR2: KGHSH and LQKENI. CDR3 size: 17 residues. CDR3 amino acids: CASSLPGPLGPNTEAFF. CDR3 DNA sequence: TGTGCCAGCTCATTACCGGGCCCCCTGGGGCCTAACACTGAAGCTTTCTTT.

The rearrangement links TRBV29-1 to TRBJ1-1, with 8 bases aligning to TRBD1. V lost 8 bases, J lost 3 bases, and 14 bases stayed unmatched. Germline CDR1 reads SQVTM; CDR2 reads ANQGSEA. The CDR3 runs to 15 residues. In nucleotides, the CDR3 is TGCAGCATCGTACCAGGGGGCAGTAGGGACACTGAAGCTTTCTTT. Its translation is CSIVPGGSRDTEAFF.

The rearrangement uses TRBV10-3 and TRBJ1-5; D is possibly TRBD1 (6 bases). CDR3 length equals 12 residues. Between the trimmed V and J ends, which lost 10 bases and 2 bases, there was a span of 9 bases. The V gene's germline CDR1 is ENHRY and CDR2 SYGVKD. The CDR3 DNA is TGTGCCACCAGGACAGGCAATCAGCCCCAGCATTTT. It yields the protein CATRTGNQPQHF.

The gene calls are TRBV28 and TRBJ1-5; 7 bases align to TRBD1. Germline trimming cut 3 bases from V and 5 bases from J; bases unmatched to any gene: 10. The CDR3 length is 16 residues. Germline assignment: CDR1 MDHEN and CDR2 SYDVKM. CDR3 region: CASSFVDRTVYQPQHF. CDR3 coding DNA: TGTGCCAGCAGTTTCGTGGACAGGACGGTGTATCAGCCCCAGCATTTT.

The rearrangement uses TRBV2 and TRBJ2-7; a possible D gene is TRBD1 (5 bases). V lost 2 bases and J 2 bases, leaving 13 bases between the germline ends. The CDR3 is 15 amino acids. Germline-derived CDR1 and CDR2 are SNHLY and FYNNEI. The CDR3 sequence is CASSERWGATYEQYF. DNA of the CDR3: TGTGCCAGCAGTGAAAGGTGGGGCGCCACCTACGAGCAGTACTTC.

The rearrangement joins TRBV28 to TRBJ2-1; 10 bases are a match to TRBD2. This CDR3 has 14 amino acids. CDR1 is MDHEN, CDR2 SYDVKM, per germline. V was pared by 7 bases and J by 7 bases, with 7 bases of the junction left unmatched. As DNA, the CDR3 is TGTGCCAGCATTACTAGCGGGATGGTTAATGAGCAGTTCTTC. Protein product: CASITSGMVNEQFF.